The 19 T cell receptor beta chains below come from one sample, sequenced in a study of CD8 T cells in Susac syndrome. A quantity of roughly 0.5 to 1 ug RNA underwent reverse transcription using random hexamers. One entry per CDR3 protein, called by TCRdb with MiXCR from the immunoSEQ multiplex PCR reads. The repertoire holds 120,000 to 150,000 distinct CDR3 sequences, with roughly 94% as singletons. The sample taken for sequencing was CD4+ T cells from PBMCs. The origin of the receptors is a human donor in good health.

Only one count was recorded for this clonotype. This sequence joins TRBV11-2 and TRBJ2-5; D assignment may be TRBD1 or TRBD2 (6 bases each). V gave up 3 bases and J gave up 4 bases, with 12 bases separating them. Germline CDR1 reads SGHAT; CDR2 reads FQNNGV. This CDR3 is built from 14 residues. Here the CDR3 reads CASSLGGARETQYF. In DNA, the CDR3 is TGTGCCAGCAGCTTGGGGGGCGCGAGAGAGACCCAGTACTTC.

The V and J genes are TRBV12-3 or TRBV12-4 and TRBJ2-2; 7 bases agree with TRBD1. The CDR3 has 14 amino acids. J lost 7 bases, V lost 9 bases, and 11 bases had no gene match. The CDR3 loop is CASGQGVFGGELFF. Here the CDR3 DNA reads TGTGCCAGTGGGCAGGGGGTCTTCGGCGGGGAGCTGTTTTTT.

CDR3 region: CSARDTNRRTSFSGANVLTF. The CDR3 coding sequence is TGCAGTGCTAGAGATACGAATCGGAGGACATCATTCTCTGGGGCCAACGTCCTGACTTTC. The chain combines TRBV20-1 with TRBJ2-6, with D possibly being TRBD1 or TRBD2 (5 bases each). The CDR3 spans 20 residues. Trimming left V 0 bases short and J 0 bases short, with 21 bases between. Germline CDR1 and CDR2: DFQATT and SNEGSKA (reference sequence).

This chain connects TRBV2 to TRBJ2-5, with TRBD1 matching over 10 bases. In germline, CDR1 is SNHLY, CDR2 FYNNEI. This CDR3 has 14 amino acids. V was clipped by 4 bases and J by 3 bases; unmatched bases: 2. Here the CDR3 reads CASSVDRGKETQYF. DNA of the CDR3: TGTGCCAGCAGTGTGGACAGGGGGAAAGAGACCCAGTACTTC.

As concerns this clonotype: At one end the junction does not follow the germline gene, possibly because of a read error. This chain joins TRBV12-3 or TRBV12-4 and TRBJ1-5, with a weak D call TRBD1 (6 bases). CDR3 length: 16 amino acids. The CDR3 sequence: CASTKIGRGVGQPQHF. CDR3 coding DNA: TGTGCTAGCACCAAAATAGGCAGGGGAGTGGGACAGCCCCAGCATTTT.

The chain's CDR3 is CATSRDLNVKGTDTQYF. CDR3 sequence (DNA): TGTGCCACCAGCAGAGATCTTAACGTAAAAGGCACAGATACGCAGTATTTT. The chain employs TRBV15 and TRBJ2-3; no definite D call. The CDR3 length is 17 residues. The germline V gene encodes CDR1 LNHNV and CDR2 YYDKDF (reference sequence). Trimming pared 0 bases from V and 1 base from J, leaving 14 bases between. Complete variable domain (other parts from reference TRBV15 and TRBJ2-3): DAMVIQNPRYQVTQFGKPVTLSCSQTLNHNVMYWYQQKSSQAPKLLFHYYDKDFNNEADTPDNFQSRRPNTSFCFLDIRSPGLGDTAMYLCATSRDLNVKGTDTQYFGPGTRLTVL.

V gene TRBV19 combines with J gene TRBJ2-7, with 8 bases matching TRBD1. Germline trimming cut 4 bases from V and 3 bases from J; bases unmatched to any gene: 5. This CDR3 has 14 residues. From germline, CDR1 is LNHDA and CDR2 SQIVND (reference sequence). CDR3 nucleotides: TGTGCCAGTAGTAGGACAGGGAAAGTCTACGAGCAGTACTTC. Protein: CASSRTGKVYEQYF.

V usage is TRBV7-9 and J usage is TRBJ2-7; 10 positions match TRBD1. CDR1 is SEHNR and CDR2 is FQNEAQ in the germline V gene (reference sequence). CDR3 size: 15 residues. J gave up 2 bases and V 6 bases, and 7 bases lay outside the gene matches. CDR3 loop: CASSPGTGATYEQYF. As DNA, the CDR3 is TGTGCCAGCAGTCCCGGGACAGGGGCCACCTACGAGCAGTACTTC.

V usage is TRBV27 and J usage is TRBJ2-7, with a possible D match to TRBD1 (6 bases). The CDR3 is 15 amino acids. V shed 5 bases and J shed 3 bases, with 17 bases lying between them. Germline V gene lookup returns CDR1 MNHEY and CDR2 SMNVEV (reference sequence). The CDR3, as DNA: TGTGCCAGCAGTCGCTCCCAGCAGGGGTACTACGAGCAGTACTTC. Its translation: CASSRSQQGYYEQYF.

J is TRBJ1-4 and V is TRBV7-8; TRBD1 agrees at 9 bases. From germline, CDR1 is SGHVS and CDR2 FQNEAQ. V lost 6 bases, J lost 8 bases, and 7 bases stayed unmatched. CDR3 length equals 14 residues. CDR3 sequence reads: CASSRDRDGEKLFF. The CDR3 DNA sequence: TGTGCCAGCAGTAGGGACAGGGACGGGGAAAAACTGTTTTTT.

This rearrangement joins TRBV30 to TRBJ1-1; no definite D call. The CDR3 covers 13 residues. Germline CDR1 and CDR2: GTSNPN and SVGIG (reference sequence). Trimming took off 6 bases at V and 1 base at J, with 12 bases between the two ends. In DNA, the CDR3 is TGTGCCTGCCACCCAGAAAGGAACACTGAAGCTTTCTTT. Translating it yields CACHPERNTEAFF.

The rearrangement links TRBV5-6 to TRBJ2-5, with D possibly matching TRBD1 (7 bases). The CDR3 is 16 amino acids. V was trimmed by 0 bases and J by 2 bases, leaving 14 bases between them. The germline V gene has CDR1 SGHDT and CDR2 YYEEEE. The chain's CDR3 is CASSLEGGAGQETQYF. The CDR3 coding sequence is TGTGCCAGCAGCTTGGAAGGGGGCGCGGGACAAGAGACCCAGTACTTC.

The chain recombines TRBV10-3 with TRBJ1-1, with D maybe TRBD1 (6 bases). V was cut by 6 bases and J by 3 bases, with 17 bases left in between. The CDR3 is made up of 15 amino acids. Germline lookup yields CDR1 ENHRY and CDR2 SYGVKD. CDR3 nucleotide sequence: TGTGCCATCAGCCTTACTTCCGGGGGCCACACTGAAGCTTTCTTT. Translated, it gives CAISLTSGGHTEAFF.

The V gene is TRBV10-3, the J gene TRBJ2-1, with D perhaps TRBD1 (7 bases). The CDR3 consists of 13 residues. Germline V gene lookup returns CDR1 ENHRY and CDR2 SYGVKD. The V end lost 4 bases, the J end lost 9 bases, and 13 bases lay between the germline ends. Here the CDR3 DNA reads TGTGCCATCAGTGTTCAGGGGGGTGGTGAGCAGTTCTTC. Translation gives CAISVQGGGEQFF.

This clonotype was observed once. The rearrangement joins TRBV19 to TRBJ2-5; TRBD2 matches at 7 bases. CDR1 is LNHDA, CDR2 SQIVND, per germline (reference sequence). The CDR3 covers 15 residues. J lost 4 bases, V lost 1 base, and 6 bases had no gene match. This CDR3 reads CASSIVAGVSETQYF. In DNA form, the CDR3 reads TGTGCCAGTAGTATAGTGGCGGGAGTATCAGAGACCCAGTACTTC.

The chain has TRBV18 and TRBJ1-5; tentatively, D is TRBD1 (5 bases). The CDR3 contains 15 residues. Germline V gene data show CDR1 as KGHSH and CDR2 as LQKENI. Trimming cost V 6 bases and J 3 bases, with 15 bases left between them. The CDR3 bases are TGTGCCAGCTCGCCGCGGGGGGTTAACAATCAGCCCCAGCATTTT. It is translated as CASSPRGVNNQPQHF.

This chain links TRBV25-1 with TRBJ1-1; TRBD1 agrees at 11 bases. CDR1 and CDR2 (germline): MGHDK, SYGVNS. The CDR3 has 15 residues. V shed 4 bases and J 11 bases; nucleotides not matched to a gene: 12. The DNA for the CDR3 is TGTGCCAGCAGTGCCGGGACAGGGGGATTCAATGGCGCTTTCTTT. Residues: CASSAGTGGFNGAFF. The whole variable domain, remainder taken from reference TRBV25-1 and TRBJ1-1, is EADIYQTPRYLVIGTGKKITLECSQTMGHDKMYWYQQDPGMELHLIHYSYGVNSTEKGDLSSESTVSRIRTEHFPLTLESARPSHTSQYLCASSAGTGGFNGAFFGQGTRLTVV.

V usage is TRBV18 and J usage is TRBJ2-2; no firm D call. Trimming removed 2 bases at V and 7 bases at J, with 5 bases between. This CDR3 has 12 amino acids. The germline V gene encodes CDR1 KGHSH and CDR2 LQKENI. The CDR3 here is CASSPVGGELFF. The CDR3 DNA is TGTGCCAGCTCACCAGTGGGCGGGGAGCTGTTTTTT.

The J gene is TRBJ2-5, the V gene TRBV20-1, with TRBD2 matching over 9 bases. The CDR3 totals 15 residues. Trimming at V came to 6 bases and at J to 4 bases, leaving 12 bases not matched to a gene. In germline, CDR1 is DFQATT, CDR2 SNEGSKA (reference sequence). This CDR3 reads CSATGVAGALETQYF. The CDR3 DNA reads as TGCAGTGCCACAGGGGTAGCGGGAGCACTAGAGACCCAGTACTTC.